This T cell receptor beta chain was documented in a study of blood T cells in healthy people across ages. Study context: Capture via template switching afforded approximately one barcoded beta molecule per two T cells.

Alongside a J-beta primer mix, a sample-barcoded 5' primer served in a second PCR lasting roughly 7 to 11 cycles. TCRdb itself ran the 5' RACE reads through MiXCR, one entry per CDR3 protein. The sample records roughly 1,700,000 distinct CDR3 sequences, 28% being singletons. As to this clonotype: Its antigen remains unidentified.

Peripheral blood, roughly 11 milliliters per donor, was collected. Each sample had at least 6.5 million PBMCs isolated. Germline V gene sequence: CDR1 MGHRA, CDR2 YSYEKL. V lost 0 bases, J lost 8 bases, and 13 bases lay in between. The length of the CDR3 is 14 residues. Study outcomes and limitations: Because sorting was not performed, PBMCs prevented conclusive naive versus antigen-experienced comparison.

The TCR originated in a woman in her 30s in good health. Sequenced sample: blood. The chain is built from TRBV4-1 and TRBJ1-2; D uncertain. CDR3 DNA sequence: TGCGCCAGCAGCCAAGATGTTAGATCCCGAGGCTACACCTTC. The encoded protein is CASSQDVRSRGYTF.